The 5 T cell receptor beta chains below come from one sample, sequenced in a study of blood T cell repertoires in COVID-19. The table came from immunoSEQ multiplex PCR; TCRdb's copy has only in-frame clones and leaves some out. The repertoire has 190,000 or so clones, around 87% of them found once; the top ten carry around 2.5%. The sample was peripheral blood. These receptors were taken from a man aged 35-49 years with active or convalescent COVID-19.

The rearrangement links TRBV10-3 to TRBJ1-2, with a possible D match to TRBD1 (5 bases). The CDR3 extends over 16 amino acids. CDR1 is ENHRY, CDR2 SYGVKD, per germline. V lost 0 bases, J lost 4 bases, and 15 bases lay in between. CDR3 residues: CAISESEEGTPYGYTF. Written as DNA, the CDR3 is TGTGCCATCAGTGAGTCAGAGGAAGGGACTCCCTATGGCTACACCTTC.

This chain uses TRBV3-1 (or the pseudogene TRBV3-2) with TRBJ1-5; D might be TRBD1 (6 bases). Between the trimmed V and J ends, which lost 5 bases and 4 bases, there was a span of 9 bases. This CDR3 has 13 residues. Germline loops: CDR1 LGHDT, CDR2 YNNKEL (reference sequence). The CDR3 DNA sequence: TGTGCCAGCAGCACACAGGGAAATCAGCCCCAGCATTTT. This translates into CASSTQGNQPQHF.

CDR3: CASSPVGISGANVLTF. CDR3 nucleotide sequence: TGTGCCAGCAGCCCAGTTGGTATATCTGGGGCCAACGTCCTGACTTTC. The chain is built from TRBV28 and TRBJ2-6; D gene uncertain. CDR3 length equals 16 residues. From germline, CDR1 is MDHEN and CDR2 SYDVKM. V dropped 6 bases and J dropped 1 base, with 13 bases sitting between them.

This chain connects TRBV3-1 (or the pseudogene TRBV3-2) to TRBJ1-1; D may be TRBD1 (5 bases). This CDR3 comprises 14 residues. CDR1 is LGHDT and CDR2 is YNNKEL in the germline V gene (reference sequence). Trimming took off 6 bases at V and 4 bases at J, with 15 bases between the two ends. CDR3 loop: CASRTAGQGTEAFF. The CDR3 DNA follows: TGTGCCAGCAGAACGGCAGGGCAGGGCACTGAAGCTTTCTTT.

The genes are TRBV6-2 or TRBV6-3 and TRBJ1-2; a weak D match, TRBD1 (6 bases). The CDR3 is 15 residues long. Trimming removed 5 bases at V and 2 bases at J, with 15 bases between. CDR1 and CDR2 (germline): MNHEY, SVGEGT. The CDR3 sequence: CASSDRTVGNYGYTF. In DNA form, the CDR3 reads TGTGCCAGCAGTGACCGGACAGTTGGAAACTATGGCTACACCTTC.